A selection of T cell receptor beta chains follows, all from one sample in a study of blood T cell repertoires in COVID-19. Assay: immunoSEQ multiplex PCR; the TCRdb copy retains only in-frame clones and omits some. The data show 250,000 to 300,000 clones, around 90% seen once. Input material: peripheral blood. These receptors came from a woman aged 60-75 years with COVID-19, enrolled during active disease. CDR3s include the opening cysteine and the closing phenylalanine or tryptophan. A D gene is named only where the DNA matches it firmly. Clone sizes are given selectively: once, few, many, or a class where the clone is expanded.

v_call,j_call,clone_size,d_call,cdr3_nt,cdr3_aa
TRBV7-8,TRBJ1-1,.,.,TGTGCCAGCGGGCAGGGGCCGAAGAACACTGAAGCTTTCTTT,CASGQGPKNTEAFF
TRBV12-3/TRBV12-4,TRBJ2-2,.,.,TGTGCCAGCAGTTTCGGCACCGGGGAGCTGTTTTTT,CASSFGTGELFF
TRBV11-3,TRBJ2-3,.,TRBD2,TGTGCCAGCAGCTTAGGGATAGCGGGAGGGCCGAGAGATACGCAGTATTTT,CASSLGIAGGPRDTQYF
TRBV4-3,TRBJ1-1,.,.,TGCGCCAGCAGCCACGACAGAAACACTGAAGCTTTCTTT,CASSHDRNTEAFF
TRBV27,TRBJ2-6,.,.,TGTGCCAGCAGTTTAGTCCACTCTGGGGCCAACGTCCTGACTTTC,CASSLVHSGANVLTF
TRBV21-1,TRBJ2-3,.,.,TGTGCCAGCCTACGACAGGGTTTGCCAGATACGCAGTATTTT,CASLRQGLPDTQYF
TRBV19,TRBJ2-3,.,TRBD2,TGTGCCAGTAGTATAACTAGCGGGAGGCCAGATACGCAGTATTTT,CASSITSGRPDTQYF
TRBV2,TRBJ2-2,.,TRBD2,TGTGCCAGCGTCGCCGTCGCGGGAGAAACCGGGGAGCTGTTTTTT,CASVAVAGETGELFF
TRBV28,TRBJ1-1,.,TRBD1,TGTGCCAGCAGCTCGACAGGGTCCACTGAAGCTTTCTTT,CASSSTGSTEAFF
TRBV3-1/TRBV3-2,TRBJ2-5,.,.,TGTGCCAGCAGCCACAGGGGGGAGGAGACCCAGTACTTC,CASSHRGEETQYF
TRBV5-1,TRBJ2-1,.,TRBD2,TGCGCCAGCAGCAGGGTAGCGGGAGGCCTCTCCTACAATGAGCAGTTCTTC,CASSRVAGGLSYNEQFF
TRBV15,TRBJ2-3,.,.,TGTGCCACCAGCAGAGATCCGGTGGATACGCAGTATTTT,CATSRDPVDTQYF
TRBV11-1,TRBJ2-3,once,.,TGTGCCAGCAGCGCGGGACTTCGTACGCAGTATTTT,CASSAGLRTQYF
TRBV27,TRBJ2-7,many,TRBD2,TGTGCCAGCAGGGGACGACCGGGACTAGGCTCCTACGAGCAGTACTTC,CASRGRPGLGSYEQYF